These 7 T cell receptor beta chains were all obtained from the same sample, sequenced in a study of Ad26.COV2.S vaccination and SARS-CoV-2 variants. Sequencing used immunoSEQ multiplex PCR; TCRdb keeps in-frame clones, though not all of them. In the table there are 350,000 to 550,000 clones, approximately 92% of which are singletons. Treatment indicated: 15 to 20 received Ad26.COV2.S at low or high dose, single or two shots; a few received placebo; per-sample allocation not given. Vaccine and placebo recipients were sampled on day 63 after the first injection. The starting material was peripheral blood, obtained in a trial of Ad26.COV2.S vaccine versus placebo. The receptor set was obtained from a person aged 18-65 years who received the Ad26.COV2.S COVID-19 vaccine or a placebo.

V gene TRBV24-1 combines with J gene TRBJ2-1, with unresolved D. This CDR3 is built from 14 residues. V lost 1 base and J lost 4, with 7 bases in between. CDR1 is KGHDR, CDR2 SFDVKD, per germline. The CDR3 reads CATSDFAAYNEQFF. CDR3 coding DNA: TGTGCCACCAGTGATTTCGCAGCGTACAATGAGCAGTTCTTC.

The chain couples TRBV12-5 to TRBJ1-5; D is uncertain. Germline CDR1 reads LGHNT; CDR2 reads FRNRAP. Trimming took off 2 bases at V and 7 bases at J, with 6 bases between the two ends. There are 12 residues in the CDR3. The CDR3 DNA sequence: TGTGCTAGTGGTTTGTTCGGACAGCCCCAGCATTTT. Translating gives CASGLFGQPQHF.

The chain combines TRBV18 with TRBJ1-3; perhaps TRBD1 as D (5 bases). Deletions cut 2 bases from V and 0 bases from J, with 11 bases between. CDR3 length: 16 amino acids. Per germline, CDR1 KGHSH and CDR2 LQKENI. The CDR3 DNA reads as TGTGCCAGCTCACCAAATACCGGGGCCTCTGGAAACACCATATATTTT. As protein: CASSPNTGASGNTIYF.

V is TRBV25-1 and J is TRBJ2-2; possibly TRBD2 for D (5 bases). The CDR3 runs to 18 residues. V lost 2 bases, J lost 1 base, and 17 bases lay in between. CDR1 and CDR2 (germline): MGHDK, SYGVNS. The CDR3 DNA is TGTGCCAGCAGTGAAGTCGAAGGGATAGCGTTGAACACCGGGGAGCTGTTTTTT. This sequence encodes CASSEVEGIALNTGELFF.

The V gene is TRBV5-5, the J gene TRBJ1-6, with D unclear. This CDR3 comprises 13 residues. The germline V and J ends were trimmed by 1 base and 8 bases, with 7 bases remaining between them. Germline V gene lookup returns CDR1 SGHKS and CDR2 YYEKEE (reference sequence). CDR3 sequence reads: CASSLNGDSPLHF. The DNA of the CDR3 is TGTGCCAGCAGCTTGAATGGGGATTCACCCCTCCACTTT.

This chain's CDR3 is CASSVVAGVLTGELFF. In nucleotides, the CDR3 is TGTGCCAGCAGCGTAGTAGCGGGGGTCCTCACCGGGGAGCTGTTTTTT. V usage is TRBV9 and J usage is TRBJ2-2, with 9 positions matching TRBD2. CDR3 length: 16 residues. Germline assignment: CDR1 SGDLS and CDR2 YYNGEE. Losses at the gene ends were 0 bases for V and 4 bases for J; bases not matched to a gene: 4.

The chain joins TRBV23-1 to TRBJ1-3, with D tentatively TRBD1 (6 bases). TRBV23-1 carries the ORF label, with uncertain function. The CDR3 totals 17 residues. V was trimmed by 6 bases and J by 2 bases, leaving 20 bases between them. CDR3 sequence reads: CASRLSGGAPTGNTIYF. The CDR3 nucleotides are TGCGCCAGCAGACTTTCTGGGGGGGCCCCGACTGGAAACACCATATATTTT.